This T cell receptor beta chain was recovered during a study of CD8 T cells in ankylosing spondylitis. General observations from the study: A motif of 7 to 9 highly homologous TCR beta variants was seen as apparently characteristic of ankylosing spondylitis blood.

A single record per CDR3 protein comes from TCRdb applying MiXCR to the 5' RACE reads. There are roughly 700,000 distinct CDR3 sequences in the sample; around a fifth occur only once, and 19% lies in the top ten. Points on this clonotype: Its cognate antigen is unknown.

The CDR3 contains 17 residues. J lost 2 bases, V lost 1 base, and 8 bases had no gene match. Germline values: CDR1 MGHRA, CDR2 YSYEKL. This chain uses TRBV4-1 with TRBJ2-3, with TRBD1 matching 8 bases. The material sequenced was blood, either unsorted or a sorted T cell fraction (not recorded which). This TCR was sampled from a male donor with ankylosing spondylitis. The CDR3: CASSQVGQGANTDTQYF. DNA of the CDR3: TGCGCCAGCAGCCAAGTCGGGCAGGGGGCCAACACAGATACGCAGTATTTT.